This TCR beta chain derives from a study of CD4+ T cells in melanoma (dated by TCRdb to 2021 to 2024). For context, the study as a whole: Neoantigen-specific CD4+ T cells in human melanoma were what the study investigated.

The donors were melanoma patients. The method was the immunoSEQ multiplex PCR assay. TCRdb took over this immuneACCESS table, retaining in-frame rearrangements with V and J assigned. Such tables are incomplete; in checked studies, under half of the missing clones stem from an unresolved V gene, and the remainder is unexplained. Here the sample has approximately 9,600 clones; 55% to 65% occur a single time. The top ten constitute roughly a quarter of the sample. The study at large found these results: Neoantigen-specific CD4+ T cells were reported to be correlated with the function of CD8+ T cells, macrophages and B cells. Neoantigen-specific CD4+ T cells in melanoma were reported to have a range of differentiation states.

As regards this clone: The target of this receptor is not known. There are no base qualities to consult, and no much larger clone falls within one base.

The CDR3 spans 13 residues, from the cysteine through the phenylalanine. The only DNA kept is the CDR3, 39 bases in frame from the first base. CDR1 and CDR2 (MNHEY, SVGAGI) derive from the germline V gene. A distance of 9 bases separates the germline ends of V and J, which lose 5 bases and 2 bases respectively. The sequenced sample consisted of cells from a culture (not recorded whether cultured in vitro). The origin of this receptor is a human donor with melanoma. The rearrangement joined TRBV6-5 to TRBJ1-2; TRBD1 is perhaps the D gene, given 6 matching bases. The DNA sequence is as follows: TGTGCCAGCAGTCCCGGACAGAACTATGGCTACACCTTC. This sequence encodes CASSPGQNYGYTF.